The T cell receptor (beta chain) described here comes from a study of CD8+ T cells in alopecia areata. V shed 3 bases, J shed 5 bases, and the junction held 5 bases outside the gene matches. CDR3 length: 13 residues. Germline-derived CDR1 and CDR2 are SGHRS and YFSETQ. RNA was extracted and reverse transcribed into cDNA as the sequencing template. Sequenced by immunoSEQ multiplex PCR; TCRdb stores in-frame clones only, minus some. The repertoire holds 150,000 to 180,000 clones, with 40% to 65% as singletons. Broader study findings: Alopecia totalis/universalis scalp especially showed more expanded CD8+ clones than normal scalp. Sequencing of scalp samples also includes resident alphabeta T cells from normal skin.

Of note for this clone: Its specificity is not known.

The chain employs TRBV5-1 and TRBJ2-7, with 7 nucleotides matching TRBD1. The receptor was isolated from a human donor with alopecia areata. The source material was CD8+ T cells sorted from blood, sampled at week 0. In DNA, the CDR3 is TGCGCCAGCAGCTCTCTAACAGGGGACGAGCAGTACTTC. Its translation: CASSSLTGDEQYF. Full variable domain (outside the CDR3, taken from reference TRBV5-1 and TRBJ2-7): KAGVTQTPRYLIKTRGQQVTLSCSPISGHRSVSWYQQTPGQGLQFLFEYFSETQRNKGNFPGRFSGRQFSNSRSEMNVSTLELGDSALYLCASSSLTGDEQYFGPGTRLTVT.